Below, 20 T cell receptor beta chains from the same sample are listed, as sequenced in a study of T cell responses to AZD1222 COVID-19 vaccine. Generated by immunoSEQ multiplex PCR, the TCRdb table keeps only in-frame clones and is missing some. Altogether 120,000 to 150,000 clones are present, around 90% being singletons, with the ten largest covering about 3%. The sample here was peripheral blood, taken on day 0 of MenACWY control vaccination. Receptor source: an adult in good health.

This clone was counted once. The CDR3, as DNA: TGTGCCAGCTCACCAAAAAACCTGGGACCAAACCTCTCCTACAATGAGCAGTTCTTC. It encodes CASSPKNLGPNLSYNEQFF. V usage is TRBV18 and J usage is TRBJ2-1; D tentatively reads TRBD1 or TRBD2 (5 bases each). With 2 bases removed from V and 0 bases from J, the gap between germline ends came to 20 bases. Germline CDR1 and CDR2: KGHSH and LQKENI. This CDR3 comprises 19 residues.

The chain couples TRBV2 to TRBJ2-3; 11 bases line up with TRBD2. This CDR3 contains 14 residues. The V segment lost 5 bases and the J segment 9 bases; nucleotides outside the gene matches: 7. The germline CDR1 and CDR2 sequences are SNHLY and FYNNEI. The CDR3 spells CASSRSGRDGTQYF. The CDR3 DNA reads TGTGCCAGCAGTCGTAGCGGGAGGGATGGAACGCAGTATTTT.

The chain has TRBV6-5 and TRBJ2-2; no reliable D call. The germline CDR1 and CDR2 sequences are MNHEY and SVGAGI. The length of the CDR3 is 15 residues. V was pared by 0 bases and J by 1 base, with 6 bases between. The CDR3 nucleotides are TGTGCCAGCAGTTACTCGACACGGAACACCGGGGAGCTGTTTTTT. Its translation: CASSYSTRNTGELFF.

This rearrangement joins TRBV5-6 to TRBJ2-5; D is possibly TRBD1 (6 bases). CDR1 and CDR2 from the germline V gene are SGHDT and YYEEEE. The CDR3 consists of 14 residues. Trimming removed 4 bases at V and 0 bases at J, with 10 bases between. The CDR3 nucleotides are TGTGCCAGCAGCGACCCAGGGGACCAAGAGACCCAGTACTTC. Translated: CASSDPGDQETQYF.

The gene calls are TRBV11-2 and TRBJ1-1, with D uncertain. This CDR3 is built from 14 residues. CDR1 and CDR2 from the germline V gene are SGHAT and FQNNGV. V lost 3 bases and J 2 bases, leaving 10 bases between the germline ends. This CDR3 is CASSFHSPNTEAFF. The CDR3 DNA reads TGTGCCAGCAGCTTTCACTCCCCCAACACTGAAGCTTTCTTT.

The chain carries TRBV6-5 and TRBJ1-2; 9 nucleotides line up with TRBD1. The trim removed 5 bases at V and 6 bases at J, leaving 10 bases unmatched. The V gene's germline CDR1 is MNHEY and CDR2 SVGAGI. The CDR3 spans 15 residues. The CDR3 nucleotides read TGTGCCAGCAGTCCGCGGACAGGGGAAGGGAATGGCTACACCTTC. This translates into CASSPRTGEGNGYTF.

CDR3 residues: CASSGIRGETQYF. CDR3 nucleotide sequence: TGTGCCAGCAGTGGGATCAGAGGAGAGACCCAGTACTTC. The chain uses TRBV2 and TRBJ2-5; D is uncertain. The CDR3 extends over 13 amino acids. Germline-derived CDR1 and CDR2 are SNHLY and FYNNEI. The germline V and J ends were trimmed by 4 bases and 4 bases, with 10 bases remaining between them.

This chain joins TRBV6-6 and TRBJ1-3, with 9 bases identical to TRBD1. CDR1 and CDR2 (germline): MNHNY, SVGAGI (reference sequence). The CDR3 contains 16 residues. With V trimmed by 5 bases and J by 2 bases, 7 bases remained unmatched. This chain's CDR3 is CASSALGQGTGNTIYF. The CDR3 coding sequence is TGTGCCAGCAGTGCCCTCGGACAGGGGACTGGAAACACCATATATTTT.

The rearrangement links TRBV5-8 to TRBJ1-1; D remains unclear. The V gene's germline CDR1 is SGHTS and CDR2 YDEGEE. The germline V and J ends were trimmed by 3 bases and 4 bases, with 7 bases remaining between them. There are 12 residues in the CDR3. Here the CDR3 reads CASSSVGTEAFF. Here the CDR3 DNA reads TGTGCCAGCAGCTCCGTTGGCACTGAAGCTTTCTTT.

The chain has TRBV4-1 and TRBJ2-7; D remains unclear. Trimming left V 0 bases short and J 0 bases short, with 3 bases between. Germline V lookup: CDR1 MGHRA, CDR2 YSYEKL. There are 13 residues in the CDR3. In nucleotides, the CDR3 is TGCGCCAGCAGCCAAGAACCCTCCTACGAGCAGTACTTC. Protein sequence: CASSQEPSYEQYF.

This chain links TRBV25-1 with TRBJ1-2; D is perhaps TRBD1 (6 bases). This CDR3 is 14 amino acids long. Germline V CDR1 and CDR2: MGHDK, SYGVNS. Trimming shortened V by 3 bases and J by 3 bases, and 11 bases separated the two germline ends. CDR3 in amino acids: CASSEQGSDYGYTF. The DNA of the CDR3 is TGTGCCAGCAGTGAGCAGGGGTCGGACTATGGCTACACCTTC.

The chain links TRBV29-1 to TRBJ2-4; D may correspond to TRBD1 or TRBD2 (5 bases each). V was cut by 8 bases and J by 8 bases, with 13 bases left in between. The CDR3 length is 11 residues. The germline V gene has CDR1 SQVTM and CDR2 ANQGSEA. The CDR3 spells CSLGVGDIQYF. The CDR3 coding sequence is TGCAGCCTCGGGGTGGGGGACATTCAGTACTTC.

Only one count was recorded for this clone. The chain joins TRBV3-1 (or the pseudogene TRBV3-2) to TRBJ2-1, with TRBD1 matching over 9 bases. There are 16 residues in the CDR3. The V gene end was trimmed by 0 bases and the J gene end by 7 bases; junction bases not matched to a gene: 7. The V gene's germline CDR1 is LGHDT and CDR2 YNNKEL (reference sequence). CDR3 amino acids: CASSQDRQGVRNEQFF. As DNA, the CDR3 is TGTGCCAGCAGCCAAGACCGACAGGGGGTAAGGAATGAGCAGTTCTTC.

This chain joins TRBV27 and TRBJ2-2; no definite D call. With 8 bases removed from V and 3 bases from J, the gap between germline ends came to 10 bases. The CDR3 is made up of 13 amino acids. The germline CDR1 and CDR2 sequences are MNHEY and SMNVEV (reference sequence). CDR3 bases: TGTGCCAGCCAGTCCGCCTACACCGGGGAGCTGTTTTTT. It is translated as CASQSAYTGELFF.

The chain uses TRBV11-2 and TRBJ1-2; D is ambiguous. The CDR3 runs to 15 residues. Between the trimmed V and J ends, which lost 1 base and 2 bases, there was a span of 11 bases. Germline values: CDR1 SGHAT, CDR2 FQNNGV. The CDR3 here is CASSLAPNQNYGYTF. The CDR3 DNA reads TGTGCCAGCAGCTTAGCCCCGAACCAAAACTATGGCTACACCTTC.

V usage is TRBV20-1 and J usage is TRBJ2-5; D is ambiguous. V lost 3 bases to trimming and J lost 5 bases, with 10 bases between them. CDR3 size: 12 residues. Germline CDR1 reads DFQATT; CDR2 reads SNEGSKA (reference sequence). The CDR3 DNA sequence: TGCAGTGCTAGTCGACCTGCTGAGACCCAGTACTTC. This encodes CSASRPAETQYF.

This rearrangement joins TRBV5-1 to TRBJ1-2; weak D call: TRBD1 (5 bases). The length of the CDR3 is 15 residues. V shed 4 bases and J shed 2 bases, with 15 bases lying between them. CDR1 is SGHRS, CDR2 YFSETQ, per germline. CDR3: CASSASKGANYGYTF. The CDR3 bases are TGCGCCAGCAGCGCCTCTAAAGGGGCCAACTATGGCTACACCTTC.

The chain joins TRBV2 to TRBJ1-4; TRBD1 might be the D (6 bases). Germline V lookup: CDR1 SNHLY, CDR2 FYNNEI. The V end was cut by 7 bases, the J end by 5 bases, with 14 bases between. The CDR3 is 14 residues long. This CDR3 is CASNPTGINEKLFF. For the CDR3, the DNA is TGTGCCAGCAACCCGACAGGAATAAATGAAAAACTGTTTTTT.

This chain's CDR3 is CASSIVQLPGYGYTF. CDR3 DNA sequence: TGTGCCAGTAGTATAGTTCAACTCCCAGGGTATGGCTACACCTTC. The gene calls are TRBV19 and TRBJ1-2, with a tentative D call TRBD1 (5 bases). This CDR3 region has 15 residues. Germline CDR1 LNHDA, CDR2 SQIVND (reference sequence). V dropped 1 base and J dropped 5 bases, with 14 bases sitting between them.

This clone has more than one count but fewer than ten. The CDR3 coding sequence is TGTGCCAGCAGTTTATCGGGACAGGGTTTGGAGCAGTACTTC. Amino acids: CASSLSGQGLEQYF. This chain joins TRBV27 and TRBJ2-7, with TRBD1 matching over 9 bases. The germline V gene encodes CDR1 MNHEY and CDR2 SMNVEV (reference sequence). V shed 0 bases and J 7 bases; nucleotides not matched to a gene: 4. The CDR3 spans 14 residues.